What follows describes a single T cell receptor (beta chain). The length of the CDR3 is 16 residues. Germline values: CDR1 PRHDT, CDR2 FYEKMQ (reference sequence). The J segment lost 1 base and the V segment lost 6 bases, leaving 9 bases of the junction unmatched. How the authors handled the data: It was from reference gene primer amplification that nucleated cell counts were estimated. Profiling relied on immunoSEQ multiplex PCR, and the TCRdb table lists in-frame clones only, not all of them. V and J calls and clone size are those listed in that table; D and trimming were worked out from the DNA. The data hold about 210,000 clones, with almost 90% observed a single time. The data derive from a study of blood T cell repertoires in COVID-19. Study at large: T cells, B-cell-depleted T cells, or PBMCs provided the cDNA or gDNA that served as material.

The clonotype originates from a young man with active or convalescent COVID-19. The chain combines TRBV13 with TRBJ1-1, with 9 nucleotides matching TRBD1. The source material was peripheral blood. The CDR3 DNA sequence: TGTGCCAGCAGTCCGGCTCTGGGACAGGGGAACACTGAAGCTTTCTTT. Translated, it gives CASSPALGQGNTEAFF.